This T cell receptor (beta chain) was sequenced for a study of radiation and T cells in renal cell carcinoma. Looking at the study overall: Nephrectomy followed 15 Gy stereotactic body radiation by 4 weeks.

Germline V CDR1 and CDR2: MNHNS, SASEGT. This CDR3 is built from 15 residues. V trimming: 7 bases; J trimming: 6 bases; junction bases outside the gene matches: 9. Assay: immunoSEQ multiplex PCR; the TCRdb copy retains only in-frame clones and omits some. Among about 88,000 clones listed, approximately 86% were seen once. Time point: baseline pretreatment blood. The treatment here: 15 Gy SBRT to primary tumor, nephrectomy 4 weeks later. Sequenced here: blood, sampled from a patient whose treatment included radiotherapy and nephrectomy. The rearrangement joins TRBV6-1 to TRBJ2-2; 9 nucleotides line up with TRBD1. This receptor was taken from a man between 45 and 60 years old with renal cell carcinoma. The CDR3 protein is CASIETGGWAGELFF. The CDR3 region has the DNA TGTGCCAGCATCGAAACAGGGGGCTGGGCCGGGGAGCTGTTTTTT.